This TCR beta chain was profiled in a study of metastatic and nonmetastatic thyroid tumors. The overall study: Repertoire comparison spanned blood and tumor or nodule tissue of malignant and benign thyroid patients.

This clone was counted many times. Its antigen is currently unknown. In the original analysis: Differences in CDR3 between clinicopathological groups were drawn on to build a classifier intended to discriminate distant-metastatic papillary thyroid cancer patients. TCRdb re-clonotyped the PCR reads through MiXCR. The V and J calls come from TCRdb's annotation, not from the publication. The profile covers some 20,000 clones, with approximately 22% appearing a single time and over 9.5% taken by the ten largest. Thyroid surgery was preceded by no treatment in any patient. The germline V and J ends were trimmed by 2 bases and 5 bases, with 9 bases remaining between them. Germline V gene lookup returns CDR1 MNHEY and CDR2 SMNVEV (reference sequence). This CDR3 has 13 amino acids. General study points: Malignant thyroid tumors reportedly had TCR beta diversity that was significantly higher than in benign nodules, in blood and tumor.

The chain employs TRBV27 and TRBJ1-2; no definite D call. The material sequenced was tumor tissue. This clonotype was sampled from a male donor with papillary thyroid cancer or a benign thyroid nodule (not recorded which). Some clones in this sample may be carry-over from other donors' samples. DNA for the CDR3: TGTGCCAGCAGTTTAACCAACTCTTATGGCTACACCTTC. Amino acid sequence: CASSLTNSYGYTF.